The 9 T cell receptor beta chains listed next were all sequenced from one sample in a study of somatic mutations in cytotoxic T cells in rheumatoid arthritis. The data were produced by immunoSEQ multiplex PCR, yet TCRdb's version contains in-frame clones alone and is incomplete. The sample holds about 25,000 clones; roughly 70% are singletons and the top ten take approximately 9.9%. The sample was CD8+ T cells sorted from blood. The receptors come from a woman younger than 30 in good health.

The chain combines TRBV7-9 with TRBJ1-2; no firm D call. This CDR3 region has 15 residues. V lost 5 bases, J lost 3 bases, and 16 bases lay in between. CDR1 and CDR2 from the germline V gene are SEHNR and FQNEAQ (reference sequence). The CDR3 sequence: CASSPPAQGYYGYTF. The DNA of the CDR3 is TGTGCCAGCAGCCCCCCGGCCCAAGGGTACTATGGCTACACCTTC.

This chain connects TRBV27 to TRBJ1-1; tentatively, D is TRBD1 (5 bases). The V end lost 3 bases, the J end lost 4 bases, and 21 bases lay between the germline ends. CDR1 and CDR2 (germline): MNHEY, SMNVEV (reference sequence). The CDR3 is made up of 17 amino acids. CDR3 sequence: CASSFLSSGRAGTEAFF. Written as DNA, the CDR3 is TGTGCCAGCAGTTTTTTATCTTCTGGCAGGGCAGGCACTGAAGCTTTCTTT.

The gene calls are TRBV10-1 and TRBJ1-1, with TRBD1 identical over 7 bases. Germline V lookup: CDR1 WNHNN, CDR2 SYGVQD (reference sequence). The CDR3 consists of 13 residues. V was clipped by 5 bases and J by 8 bases; unmatched bases: 8. This CDR3 is CASSKPGGTEAFF. The CDR3 DNA is TGCGCCAGCAGTAAACCAGGGGGAACCGAAGCTTTCTTT.

This chain joins TRBV19 and TRBJ2-2; perhaps TRBD1 as D (5 bases). Trimming took 3 bases from V and 8 from J, leaving 7 bases between them. Germline CDR1 and CDR2: LNHDA and SQIVND (reference sequence). The CDR3 has 12 residues. Here the CDR3 reads CASSMGLGELFF. The CDR3 DNA follows: TGTGCCAGTAGTATGGGGCTTGGGGAGCTGTTTTTT.

This rearrangement joins TRBV6-6 to TRBJ2-1; TRBD1 might be the D (5 bases). This CDR3 region has 15 residues. CDR1 is MNHNY and CDR2 is SVGAGI in the germline V gene (reference sequence). The germline V and J ends were trimmed by 4 bases and 0 bases, with 10 bases remaining between them. In nucleotides, the CDR3 is TGTGCCAGCAGTTCAGGGTCCTACTCCTACAATGAGCAGTTCTTC. It specifies CASSSGSYSYNEQFF.

The gene calls are TRBV13 and TRBJ2-7; TRBD2 matches 7 bases. Germline V gene data show CDR1 as PRHDT and CDR2 as FYEKMQ (reference sequence). Trimming removed 4 bases from V and 0 bases from J; junction bases left unmatched: 9. This CDR3 is built from 16 residues. The CDR3 loop reads CASSSTGGALSYEQYF. CDR3 DNA sequence: TGTGCCAGCAGCTCCACGGGGGGAGCGCTCTCCTACGAGCAGTACTTC.

The chain carries TRBV10-3 and TRBJ2-1; tentative D call: TRBD2 (5 bases). The CDR3 is 15 amino acids. The germline V gene has CDR1 ENHRY and CDR2 SYGVKD. Trimming removed 0 bases from V and 6 bases from J, with 12 bases in between. The CDR3 is CAISESFGEGNEQFF. In DNA form, the CDR3 reads TGTGCCATCAGTGAGTCGTTCGGTGAGGGCAATGAGCAGTTCTTC.

The rearrangement uses TRBV5-6 and TRBJ1-5; D uncertain. The germline CDR1 and CDR2 sequences are SGHDT and YYEEEE. The CDR3 is 14 amino acids. Trimming took off 0 bases at V and 2 bases at J, with 6 bases between the two ends. CDR3 coding DNA: TGTGCCAGCAGCTTGGCGGGTGGCAATCAGCCCCAGCATTTT. Translated, it gives CASSLAGGNQPQHF.

V gene TRBV28 combines with J gene TRBJ1-2; D perhaps matches TRBD1 (6 bases). The V gene lost 6 bases and the J gene lost 5 bases, with 13 bases spanning the gap. This CDR3 has 13 amino acids. CDR1 and CDR2 (germline): MDHEN, SYDVKM. The CDR3 DNA follows: TGTGCCAGCAGCTTAGGGGGTCTTTATGGCTACACCTTC. It is translated as CASSLGGLYGYTF.